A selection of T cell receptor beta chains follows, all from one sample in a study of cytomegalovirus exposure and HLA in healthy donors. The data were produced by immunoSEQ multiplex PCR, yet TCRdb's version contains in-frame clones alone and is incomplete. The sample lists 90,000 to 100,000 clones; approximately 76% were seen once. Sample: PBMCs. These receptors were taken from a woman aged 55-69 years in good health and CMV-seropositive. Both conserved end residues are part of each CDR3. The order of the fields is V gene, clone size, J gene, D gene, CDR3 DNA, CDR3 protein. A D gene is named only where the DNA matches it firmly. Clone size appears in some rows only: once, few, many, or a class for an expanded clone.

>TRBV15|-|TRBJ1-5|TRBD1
TGTGCCACCAGCAGAGCAGGCATCTGGGACAGTAGAAATCAGCCCCAGCATTTT
CATSRAGIWDSRNQPQHF
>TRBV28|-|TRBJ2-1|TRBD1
TGTGCCAGCAGTTTTACAACAGGGGGCGCGCAGAATGAGCAGTTCTTC
CASSFTTGGAQNEQFF
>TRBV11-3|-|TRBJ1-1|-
TGTGCCAGCAGCTTAGGGGGGCGGAACACTGAAGCTTTCTTT
CASSLGGRNTEAFF
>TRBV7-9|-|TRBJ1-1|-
TGTGCCAGCAGACAAGATCCGGACAGTCAAGCTTTCTTT
CASRQDPDSQAFF
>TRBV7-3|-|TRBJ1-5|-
TGTGCCAGCAGCTCACAGGGTGGTCAGCCCCAGCATTTT
CASSSQGGQPQHF
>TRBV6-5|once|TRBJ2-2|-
TGTGCCAGCAGGATCGGGACTTTAAACACCGGGGAGCTGTTTTTT
CASRIGTLNTGELFF
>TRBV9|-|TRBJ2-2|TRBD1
TGTGCCAGCAGCCCGCGACAGGGGGCAAGCACCGGGGAGCTGTTTTTT
CASSPRQGASTGELFF
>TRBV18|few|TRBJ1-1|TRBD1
TGTGCCAGCTCACCACGGATGGCAGGGGGCACTGAAGCTTTCTTT
CASSPRMAGGTEAFF
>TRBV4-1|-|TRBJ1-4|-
TGCGCCAGCAGCGCCGGGACAATGGCAACTAATGAAAAACTGTTTTTT
CASSAGTMATNEKLFF
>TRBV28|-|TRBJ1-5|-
TGTGCCAGCAGTTGGGTCGGGGTGTCGGCGAGCAATCAGCCCCAGCATTTT
CASSWVGVSASNQPQHF
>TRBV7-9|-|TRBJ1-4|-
TGTGCCAGCAGCTTAAGCTCACAGGGAAGTGAAAAACTGTTTTTT
CASSLSSQGSEKLFF
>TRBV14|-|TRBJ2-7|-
TGTGCCAGCAGCCCCCGTGGCCGCGAGCAGTACTTC
CASSPRGREQYF
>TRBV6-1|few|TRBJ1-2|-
TGTGCCAGCAGTGCACCACTGACAGCTAACTATGGCTACACCTTC
CASSAPLTANYGYTF
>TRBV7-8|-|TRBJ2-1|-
TGTGCCAGCAGCCGGCGTACTATCTCCTACAATGAGCAGTTCTTC
CASSRRTISYNEQFF
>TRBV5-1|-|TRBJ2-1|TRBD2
TGCGCCAGCAGCTTGGGGGGAGGGGAGTATAATGAGCAGTTCTTC
CASSLGGGEYNEQFF
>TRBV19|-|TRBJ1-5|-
TGTGCCAGTAGTCTGACCGGGACAACGAGCAATCAGCCCCAGCATTTT
CASSLTGTTSNQPQHF
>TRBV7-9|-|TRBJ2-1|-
TGTGCCAGCAGCTTAGACGGAACAGGCTCCTACAATGAGCAGTTCTTC
CASSLDGTGSYNEQFF
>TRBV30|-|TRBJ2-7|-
TGTGCCTGGAGCCTCTCCTACGAGCAGTACTTC
CAWSLSYEQYF
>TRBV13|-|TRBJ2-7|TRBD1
TGTGCCAGCAGCCCCCGGGACAGCTCCTACGAGCAGTACTTC
CASSPRDSSYEQYF